This passage covers 26 T cell receptor beta chains from one sample sequenced in a study of blood T cell repertoires in COVID-19. The method was immunoSEQ multiplex PCR; TCRdb's version includes in-frame clones alone and lacks a portion of them. The sample carries some 340,000 clones, around 87% recorded once. Sample: PBMCs or T cells enriched from blood (not recorded which). These receptors were collected from a woman aged 30 to 39 who had recovered from COVID-19.

This chain uses TRBV30 with TRBJ1-5; the D is unclear. V lost 0 bases to trimming and J lost 4 bases, with 7 bases between them. CDR3 length equals 13 residues. Germline loops: CDR1 GTSNPN, CDR2 SVGIG (reference sequence). CDR3 in DNA: TGTGCCTGGAGTGTAGCCGGGAATCAGCCCCAGCATTTT. Protein product: CAWSVAGNQPQHF.

CDR3 protein: CASSRTSYWLFF. In nucleotides, the CDR3 is TGTGCCAGCAGCCGGACTAGCTATTGGTTGTTCTTC. This sequence joins TRBV12-3 or TRBV12-4 and TRBJ2-1, with 8 bases that match TRBD2. Trimming took 6 bases from V and 15 from J; bases not matched to a gene: 10. CDR3 length equals 12 residues.

This chain joins TRBV14 and TRBJ1-6; D not resolved. The CDR3 spans 13 residues. Per the germline V gene, CDR1 is SGHDN and CDR2 is FVKESK. V was clipped by 0 bases and J by 11 bases, with 8 bases between them. This CDR3 reads CASSQDPRPPLHF. CDR3 in DNA: TGTGCCAGCAGCCAAGATCCGAGGCCACCCCTCCACTTT.

The rearrangement links TRBV4-2 to TRBJ1-1; D gene ambiguous. The germline CDR1 and CDR2 sequences are LGHNA and YNFKEQ. The V gene lost 1 base and the J gene lost 7 bases, with 10 bases spanning the gap. This CDR3 has 13 residues. CDR3 bases: TGTGCCAGCAGCCAAGGTCCCTCGGGTGAAGCTTTCTTT. It translates to CASSQGPSGEAFF.

As concerns this clone: At one end, the junction sequence differs from germline, possibly due to a read error. The V call is TRBV11-3, the J call TRBJ2-3; tentative D call: TRBD1 (5 bases). CDR3 length equals 12 residues. CDR1 and CDR2 (germline): SGHNT, YENEEA. The chain's CDR3 is CASSATTETQYF. CDR3 nucleotide sequence: TGTGCCAGCAGCGCGACGACAGAAACGCAGTATTTT.

This chain joins TRBV7-9 and TRBJ1-3; D possibly corresponds to TRBD1 (5 bases). The V and J ends lost 1 base and 0 bases respectively, with 13 bases between them. Germline V gene data show CDR1 as SEHNR and CDR2 as FQNEAQ (reference sequence). This CDR3 has 17 residues. This CDR3 is CASSLVLGTSSGNTIYF. DNA for the CDR3: TGTGCCAGCAGCTTAGTGTTGGGGACTAGCTCTGGAAACACCATATATTTT.

The chain employs TRBV28 and TRBJ1-1; the D is unclear. V lost 3 bases, J lost 4 bases, and 15 bases lay in between. The CDR3 consists of 15 residues. Looked up from germline, CDR1 is MDHEN and CDR2 is SYDVKM. The CDR3 DNA reads TGTGCCAGCAGTTTCGGAGGGTTACTTATCACTGAAGCTTTCTTT. This codes for CASSFGGLLITEAFF.

This clone was counted only a few times. V is TRBV28 and J is TRBJ1-4; TRBD1 matches 12 bases. There are 16 residues in the CDR3. J lost 4 bases, V lost 8 bases, and 8 bases had no gene match. Germline V CDR1 and CDR2: MDHEN, SYDVKM. The CDR3 loop reads CASHGTGGENNEKLFF. The CDR3 nucleotides are TGTGCCAGCCACGGGACAGGGGGCGAAAATAATGAAAAACTGTTTTTT.

This chain links TRBV5-1 with TRBJ1-2; D unresolved. Germline CDR1 and CDR2: SGHRS and YFSETQ. The CDR3 is made up of 14 amino acids. The V and J ends lost 4 bases and 0 bases respectively, with 10 bases between them. CDR3 DNA: TGCGCCAGCAGCCCCGGGGTGGCTAACTATGGCTACACCTTC. This sequence encodes CASSPGVANYGYTF.

This clone was observed a single time. CDR3 residues: CASSMGTSYVTQYF. The CDR3 DNA sequence: TGTGCCAGTAGTATGGGGACTAGCTACGTTACGCAGTATTTT. The J gene is TRBJ2-3, the V gene TRBV19, with 9 bases that match TRBD2. V gave up 3 bases and J gave up 8 bases; unmatched junction bases: 6. This CDR3 has 14 amino acids. Germline lookup yields CDR1 LNHDA and CDR2 SQIVND (reference sequence).

This chain uses TRBV5-6 with TRBJ2-7; 7 bases line up with TRBD2. J lost 5 bases, V lost 4 bases, and 18 bases had no gene match. This CDR3 has 17 amino acids. Looked up from germline, CDR1 is SGHDT and CDR2 is YYEEEE. The CDR3 region is CASSARVGGVVVDEQYF. The CDR3 nucleotides read TGTGCCAGCAGCGCTCGGGTGGGAGGGGTAGTGGTAGACGAGCAGTACTTC.

The gene calls are TRBV7-2 and TRBJ1-6; D not resolved. The CDR3 totals 12 residues. Germline-derived CDR1 and CDR2 are SGHTA and FQGNSA. Trimming stripped 1 base from V and 10 bases from J, with 5 bases between. The CDR3 sequence is CASSLDRSPLHF. CDR3 in DNA: TGTGCCAGCAGCTTAGACAGATCACCCCTCCACTTT.

The chain couples TRBV5-6 to TRBJ2-7; weak D call: TRBD2 (7 bases). This CDR3 is 16 amino acids long. Trimming shortened V by 0 bases and J by 2 bases, and 15 bases separated the two germline ends. Germline CDR1 SGHDT, CDR2 YYEEEE. The CDR3 bases are TGTGCCAGCAGCTTGGTAAAACGGGGGGCCACCTACGAGCAGTACTTC. It translates to CASSLVKRGATYEQYF.

The V gene is TRBV12-3 or TRBV12-4, the J gene TRBJ2-1; TRBD2 might be the D (6 bases). Trimming removed 7 bases from V and 5 bases from J, with 12 bases in between. The CDR3 sequence is 13 residues long. CDR3 in amino acids: CASIPGVHNEQFF. The CDR3 nucleotides are TGTGCCAGCATCCCGGGGGTTCACAATGAGCAGTTCTTC.

This clone has just a few counts. This chain joins TRBV11-2 and TRBJ2-1; maybe TRBD2 (5 bases). Trimming left V 6 bases short and J 2 bases short, with 14 bases between. The germline V gene encodes CDR1 SGHAT and CDR2 FQNNGV. This CDR3 is built from 15 residues. The CDR3: CASSSFRGAYNEQFF. CDR3 coding DNA: TGTGCCAGCAGTTCCTTCCGGGGAGCCTACAATGAGCAGTTCTTC.

V is TRBV3-1 (or the pseudogene TRBV3-2) and J is TRBJ1-2; TRBD1 matches 7 bases. The germline gives CDR1 LGHDT, CDR2 YNNKEL (reference sequence). CDR3 length: 13 residues. Trimming took 4 bases from V and 5 from J; bases not matched to a gene: 4. CDR3 in DNA: TGTGCCAGCAGCCCGCGACAGGGATATGGCTACACCTTC. This codes for CASSPRQGYGYTF.

The genes are TRBV20-1 and TRBJ1-6; D not certain. Germline CDR1 reads DFQATT; CDR2 reads SNEGSKA (reference sequence). Trimming stripped 3 bases from V and 10 bases from J, with 16 bases between. The CDR3 covers 14 residues. CDR3 amino acids: CSASKEGPESPLHF. CDR3 DNA: TGCAGTGCTAGTAAAGAGGGCCCGGAATCACCCCTCCACTTT.

For the CDR3, the DNA is TGTGCCAGCAGCCAGAGTACTGGGGAGGGGCAAGAGACCCAGTACTTC. Its protein product is CASSQSTGEGQETQYF. V usage is TRBV3-1 (or the pseudogene TRBV3-2) and J usage is TRBJ2-5; TRBD2 matches 7 bases. CDR1 and CDR2 from the germline V gene are LGHDT and YNNKEL (reference sequence). The CDR3 totals 16 residues. J lost 2 bases, V lost 3 bases, and 9 bases had no gene match.

The V gene is TRBV4-3, the J gene TRBJ1-1; no reliable D call. This CDR3 is built from 13 residues. From germline, CDR1 is LGHNA and CDR2 YSLEER. V shed 0 bases and J shed 8 bases, with 10 bases lying between them. The CDR3 here is CASSQDSRREAFF. The CDR3 coding sequence is TGCGCCAGCAGCCAAGATAGTCGTAGAGAAGCTTTCTTT.

On this clone: Within the sample, other DNA sequences also encode this same CDR3. The rearrangement joins TRBV7-9 to TRBJ1-2; 10 nucleotides agree with TRBD1. Germline V CDR1 and CDR2: SEHNR, FQNEAQ (reference sequence). CDR3 length: 15 amino acids. The V and J ends lost 1 base and 3 bases, in that order; junction bases with no gene match: 2. The CDR3 spells CASSLGQGAYYGYTF. CDR3 in DNA: TGTGCCAGCAGCTTAGGACAGGGGGCTTACTATGGCTACACCTTC.

The genes are TRBV19 and TRBJ1-2; 9 nucleotides match TRBD1. The CDR3 extends over 14 amino acids. Looked up from germline, CDR1 is LNHDA and CDR2 is SQIVND (reference sequence). V lost 10 bases to trimming and J lost 13 bases; unmatched junction nucleotides: 19. The CDR3 sequence is CATSSRTGADYGTF. CDR3 bases: TGTGCCACCTCGTCCCGGACAGGGGCGGATTACGGCACCTTC.

V usage is TRBV11-2 and J usage is TRBJ1-1; D is ambiguous. This CDR3 comprises 14 residues. From germline, CDR1 is SGHAT and CDR2 FQNNGV. The V gene lost 1 base and the J gene lost 1 base, with 7 bases spanning the gap. As DNA, the CDR3 is TGTGCCAGCAGCTTAGTATCGGGGAACACTGAAGCTTTCTTT. As protein: CASSLVSGNTEAFF.

V and J are TRBV9 and TRBJ2-2, with 7 bases aligning to TRBD1. Germline CDR1 and CDR2: SGDLS and YYNGEE. V lost 3 bases, J lost 3 bases, and 2 bases stayed unmatched. CDR3 size: 14 residues. The CDR3 is CASSGDSYTGELFF. The CDR3 nucleotides are TGTGCCAGCAGCGGGGACAGTTACACCGGGGAGCTGTTTTTT.

This chain connects TRBV19 to TRBJ1-1; TRBD1 aligns across 7 bases. Germline V gene sequence: CDR1 LNHDA, CDR2 SQIVND (reference sequence). The CDR3 contains 15 residues. Losses at the gene ends were 7 bases for V and 2 bases for J; bases not matched to a gene: 10. Here the CDR3 reads CASNTPRQGNTEAFF. The CDR3 DNA follows: TGTGCCAGTAATACGCCTAGACAGGGAAACACTGAAGCTTTCTTT.

The rearrangement joins TRBV4-3 to TRBJ2-1, with D possibly matching TRBD2 (6 bases). Trimming cost V 1 base and J 0 bases, with 16 bases left between them. Per the germline V gene, CDR1 is LGHNA and CDR2 is YSLEER. CDR3 length: 18 residues. CDR3 sequence reads: CASSQVSGTSSSYNEQFF. The DNA for the CDR3 is TGCGCCAGCAGCCAAGTGTCGGGGACTTCCAGCTCCTACAATGAGCAGTTCTTC.

CDR3 coding DNA: TGCGCCAGCAGCTTATCTAGACTGACAGATACGCAGTATTTT. Its translation: CASSLSRLTDTQYF. This chain links TRBV5-1 with TRBJ2-3; D not resolved. Trimming took 2 bases from V and 3 from J, leaving 10 bases between them. Germline V CDR1 and CDR2: SGHRS, YFSETQ. The CDR3 extends over 14 amino acids. Based on the CDR3 plus reference TRBV5-1 and TRBJ2-3, the full variable domain is KAGVTQTPRYLIKTRGQQVTLSCSPISGHRSVSWYQQTPGQGLQFLFEYFSETQRNKGNFPGRFSGRQFSNSRSEMNVSTLELGDSALYLCASSLSRLTDTQYFGPGTRLTVL.